This paragraph covers one T cell receptor beta chain sequence. The data stem from a study of blood T cell repertoires in COVID-19. Turning to the study itself: COVID-19 samples, acute and convalescent, were from the United States, Italy and Spain. T cells, B-cell-depleted T cells, or PBMCs provided the cDNA or gDNA that served as material.

J gave up 4 bases and V 4 bases, and 7 bases lay outside the gene matches. The CDR3 extends over 16 amino acids. The germline gives CDR1 LGHDT, CDR2 YNNKEL (reference sequence). Generated by immunoSEQ multiplex PCR, the TCRdb table keeps only in-frame clones and is missing some. The sample includes a few hundred thousand clones, 85% to 90% of them seen just once. It was during active infection that Seattle patients were enrolled and then longitudinally followed. The TCR sequence derives from a woman aged 25 to 45 with COVID-19, enrolled during active disease. Sequences were obtained from peripheral blood. The chain employs TRBV3-1 (or the pseudogene TRBV3-2) and TRBJ1-3; 10 nucleotides align to TRBD1. The CDR3: CASSRRQGAGGNTIYF. The CDR3 DNA sequence: TGTGCCAGCAGCCGCCGACAGGGGGCGGGAGGAAACACCATATATTTT.